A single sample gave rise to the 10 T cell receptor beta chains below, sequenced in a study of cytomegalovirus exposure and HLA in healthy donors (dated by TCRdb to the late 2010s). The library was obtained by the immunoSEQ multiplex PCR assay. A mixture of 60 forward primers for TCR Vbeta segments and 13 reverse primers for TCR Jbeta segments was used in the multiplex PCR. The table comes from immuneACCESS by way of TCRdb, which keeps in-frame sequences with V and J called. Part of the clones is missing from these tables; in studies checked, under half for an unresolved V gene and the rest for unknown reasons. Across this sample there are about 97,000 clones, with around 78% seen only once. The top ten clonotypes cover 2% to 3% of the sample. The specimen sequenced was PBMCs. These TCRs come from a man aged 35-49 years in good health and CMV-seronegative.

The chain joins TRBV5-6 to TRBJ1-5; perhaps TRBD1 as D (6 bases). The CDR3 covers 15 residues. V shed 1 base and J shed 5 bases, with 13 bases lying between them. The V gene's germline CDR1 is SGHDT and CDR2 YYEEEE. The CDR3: CASSLWEGQDQPQHF. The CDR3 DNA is TGTGCCAGCAGCTTGTGGGAGGGACAAGATCAGCCCCAGCATTTT.

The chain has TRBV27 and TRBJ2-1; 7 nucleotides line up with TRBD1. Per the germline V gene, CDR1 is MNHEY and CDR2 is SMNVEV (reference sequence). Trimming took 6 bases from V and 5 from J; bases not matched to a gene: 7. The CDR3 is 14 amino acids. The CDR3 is CASRPGTVNNEQFF. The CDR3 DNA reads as TGTGCCAGCAGGCCCGGGACAGTGAACAATGAGCAGTTCTTC.

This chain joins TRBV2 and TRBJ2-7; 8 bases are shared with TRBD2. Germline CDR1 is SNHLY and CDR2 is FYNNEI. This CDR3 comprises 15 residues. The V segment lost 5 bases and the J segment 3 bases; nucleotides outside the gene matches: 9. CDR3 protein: CASSSYSGAVYEQYF. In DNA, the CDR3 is TGTGCCAGCAGTTCCTATAGCGGGGCGGTCTACGAGCAGTACTTC. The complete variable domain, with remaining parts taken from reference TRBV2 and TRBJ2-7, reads EPEVTQTPSHQVTQMGQEVILRCVPISNHLYFYWYRQILGQKVEFLVSFYNNEISEKSEIFDDQFSVERPDGSNFTLKIRSTKLEDSAMYFCASSSYSGAVYEQYFGPGTRLTVT.

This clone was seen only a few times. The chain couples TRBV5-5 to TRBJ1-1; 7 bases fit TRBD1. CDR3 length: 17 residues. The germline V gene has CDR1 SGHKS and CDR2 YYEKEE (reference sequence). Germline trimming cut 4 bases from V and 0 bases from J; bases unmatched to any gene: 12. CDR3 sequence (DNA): TGTGCCAGCAGCCAACGGGACAGCATATTTATGAACACTGAAGCTTTCTTT. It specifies CASSQRDSIFMNTEAFF.

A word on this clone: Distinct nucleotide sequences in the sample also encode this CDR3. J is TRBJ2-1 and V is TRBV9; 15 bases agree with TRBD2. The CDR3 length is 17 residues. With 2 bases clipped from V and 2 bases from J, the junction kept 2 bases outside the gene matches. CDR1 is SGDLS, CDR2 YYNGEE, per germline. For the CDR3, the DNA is TGTGCCAGCAGCGTCGGGACTAGCGGGGGGCCCTACAATGAGCAGTTCTTC. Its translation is CASSVGTSGGPYNEQFF.

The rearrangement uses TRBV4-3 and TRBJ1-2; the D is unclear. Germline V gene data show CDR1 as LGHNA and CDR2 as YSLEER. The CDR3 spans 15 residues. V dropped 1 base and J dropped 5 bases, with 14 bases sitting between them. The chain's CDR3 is CASSQGLTLGYGYTF. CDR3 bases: TGCGCCAGCAGCCAAGGCCTCACCCTCGGGTATGGCTACACCTTC.

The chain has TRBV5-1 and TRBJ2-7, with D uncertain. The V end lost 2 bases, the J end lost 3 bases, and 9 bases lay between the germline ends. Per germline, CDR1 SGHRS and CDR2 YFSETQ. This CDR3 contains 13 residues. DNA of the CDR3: TGCGCCAGCAGCTTCTCCCCCCTCTACGAGCAGTACTTC. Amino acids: CASSFSPLYEQYF.

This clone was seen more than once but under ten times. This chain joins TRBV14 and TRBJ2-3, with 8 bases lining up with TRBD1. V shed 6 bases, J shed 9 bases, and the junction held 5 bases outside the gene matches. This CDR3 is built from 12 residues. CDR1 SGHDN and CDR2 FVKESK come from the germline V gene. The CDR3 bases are TGTGCCAGCAGTCCAGGGGGCCGGACGCAGTATTTT. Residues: CASSPGGRTQYF.

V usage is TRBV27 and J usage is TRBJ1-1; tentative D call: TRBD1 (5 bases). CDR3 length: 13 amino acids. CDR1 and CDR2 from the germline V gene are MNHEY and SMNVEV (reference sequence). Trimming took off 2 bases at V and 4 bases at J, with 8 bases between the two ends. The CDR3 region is CASSLGAATEAFF. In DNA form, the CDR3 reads TGTGCCAGCAGTTTAGGGGCCGCCACTGAAGCTTTCTTT.

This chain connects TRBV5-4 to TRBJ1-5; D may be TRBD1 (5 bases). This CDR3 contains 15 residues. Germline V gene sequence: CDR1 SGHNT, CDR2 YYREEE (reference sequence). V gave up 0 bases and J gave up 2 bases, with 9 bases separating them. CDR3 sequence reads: CASSLGGRGNQPQHF. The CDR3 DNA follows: TGTGCCAGCAGCTTGGGTGGCAGGGGCAATCAGCCCCAGCATTTT.